A selection of T cell receptor beta chains follows, all from one sample in a study of blood T cell repertoires in COVID-19. The repertoire was sequenced with immunoSEQ multiplex PCR; TCRdb's copy has only in-frame clones and lacks some. The sample contains 85,000 to 90,000 clones, 87% of which appear only once. Sequenced sample: peripheral blood. The receptors stem from a human donor in a cohort sampled during active COVID-19. The conserved cysteine and the conserved F or W are not part of the CDR3 here.

v_call cdr3_length cdr3_aa
TRBV7-7 14 ASSLGAGALTGELF
TRBV28 15 ASSLRRIGKTGEGYT
TRBV29-1 11 SVKRGLQETQY
TRBV28 11 ASSPPGVYGYT
TRBV7-2 12 ASSKTSGAKTQY
TRBV6-6 14 ASSYPRTGARTEAF
TRBV4-2 15 ASSQDGAGGTYNEQF
TRBV18 13 ASSPTTGGNTEAF
TRBV14 13 ASSPTRLSYNEQF
TRBV7-3 13 ASSLTSGGQETQY
TRBV24-1 13 ATSETTGGFEKLF
TRBV5-1 14 ASSSRTGGRVNEQF
TRBV14 11 ASSWGGDQPQH
TRBV4-1 13 ASSQEPSAPRIGF
TRBV9 13 ASSGGMGGYTEAF
TRBV9 15 ASSPLGASSGANVLT
TRBV6-1 14 ASSETVNSYNSPLH
TRBV7-9 11 ASSPGTDYEQY
TRBV28 13 ASSRAGGGAGELF